This TCR beta chain was captured by sequencing in a study of cytomegalovirus exposure and HLA in healthy donors. Study-level findings and limits: Presence/absence analyses supposed approximately even sequencing depth among donors. Prior analysis indicated that the majority of TCR beta V segments exhibited productivity approximately 87% or approximately 30% of the time.

60 Vbeta and 13 Jbeta primers were used in PCR. Clones were sequenced by immunoSEQ multiplex PCR, and TCRdb holds only the in-frame ones, with some missing. Of fewer than 150,000 clones in the sample, around 80% were seen once. The length of the CDR3 is 14 residues. Trimming removed 6 bases from V and 4 bases from J; junction bases left unmatched: 6. Germline V gene data show CDR1 as SQVTM and CDR2 as ANQGSEA. Comments on this clone: What it binds is unknown.

The clonotype was recovered from a female donor in good health and CMV-seropositive. Input material: PBMCs. V is TRBV29-1 and J is TRBJ2-1; 10 bases align to TRBD2. CDR3 sequence reads: CSVVAGGRYNEQFF. CDR3 bases: TGCAGCGTCGTAGCGGGGGGCCGTTACAATGAGCAGTTCTTC.